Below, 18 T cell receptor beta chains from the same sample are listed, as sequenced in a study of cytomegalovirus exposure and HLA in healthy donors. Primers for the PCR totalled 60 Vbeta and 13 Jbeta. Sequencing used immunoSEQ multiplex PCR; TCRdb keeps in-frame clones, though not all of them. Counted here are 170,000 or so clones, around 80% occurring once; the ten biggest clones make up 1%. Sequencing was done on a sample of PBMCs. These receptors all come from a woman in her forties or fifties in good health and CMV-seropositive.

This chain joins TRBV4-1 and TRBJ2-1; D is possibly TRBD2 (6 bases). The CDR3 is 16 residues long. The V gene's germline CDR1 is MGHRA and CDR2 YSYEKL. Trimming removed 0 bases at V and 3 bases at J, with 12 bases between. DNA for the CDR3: TGCGCCAGCAGCCAAGATTACGGGAGAGACTACAATGAGCAGTTCTTC. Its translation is CASSQDYGRDYNEQFF.

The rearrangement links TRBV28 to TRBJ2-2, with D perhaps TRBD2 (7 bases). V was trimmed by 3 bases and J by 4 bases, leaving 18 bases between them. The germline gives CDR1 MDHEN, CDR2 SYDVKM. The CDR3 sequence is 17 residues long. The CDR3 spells CASSFPFAGASTGELFF. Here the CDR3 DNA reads TGTGCCAGCAGTTTCCCATTCGCGGGGGCCTCCACCGGGGAGCTGTTTTTT. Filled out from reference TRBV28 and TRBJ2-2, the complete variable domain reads DVKVTQSSRYLVKRTGEKVFLECVQDMDHENMFWYRQDPGLGLRLIYFSYDVKMKEKGDIPEGYSVSREKKERFSLILESASTNQTSMYLCASSFPFAGASTGELFFGEGSRLTVL.

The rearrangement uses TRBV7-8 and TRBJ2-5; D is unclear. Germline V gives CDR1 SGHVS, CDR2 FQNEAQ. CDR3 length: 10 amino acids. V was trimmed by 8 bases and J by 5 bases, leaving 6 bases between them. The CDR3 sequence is CASGEETQYF. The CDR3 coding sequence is TGTGCCAGCGGAGAGGAGACCCAGTACTTC.

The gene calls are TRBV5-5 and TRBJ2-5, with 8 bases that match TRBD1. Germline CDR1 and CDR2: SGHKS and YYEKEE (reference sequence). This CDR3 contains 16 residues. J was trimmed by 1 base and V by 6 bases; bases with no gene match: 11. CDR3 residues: CASIRRGTGSQETQYF. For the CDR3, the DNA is TGTGCCAGCATCCGGAGGGGGACAGGCTCCCAAGAGACCCAGTACTTC.

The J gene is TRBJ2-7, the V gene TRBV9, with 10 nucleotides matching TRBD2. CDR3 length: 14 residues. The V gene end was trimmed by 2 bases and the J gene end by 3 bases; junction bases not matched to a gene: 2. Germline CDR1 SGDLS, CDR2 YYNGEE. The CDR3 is CASSVTSGNYEQYF. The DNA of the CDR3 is TGTGCCAGCAGCGTTACTAGCGGGAACTACGAGCAGTACTTC.

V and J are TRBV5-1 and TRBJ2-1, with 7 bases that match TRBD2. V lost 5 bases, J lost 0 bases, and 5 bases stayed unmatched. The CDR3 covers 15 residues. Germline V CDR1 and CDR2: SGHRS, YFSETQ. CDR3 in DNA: TGCGCCAGCAGTGGGGGGGGGAGCTCCTACAATGAGCAGTTCTTC. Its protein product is CASSGGGSSYNEQFF. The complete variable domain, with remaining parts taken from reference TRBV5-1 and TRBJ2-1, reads KAGVTQTPRYLIKTRGQQVTLSCSPISGHRSVSWYQQTPGQGLQFLFEYFSETQRNKGNFPGRFSGRQFSNSRSEMNVSTLELGDSALYLCASSGGGSSYNEQFFGPGTRLTVL.

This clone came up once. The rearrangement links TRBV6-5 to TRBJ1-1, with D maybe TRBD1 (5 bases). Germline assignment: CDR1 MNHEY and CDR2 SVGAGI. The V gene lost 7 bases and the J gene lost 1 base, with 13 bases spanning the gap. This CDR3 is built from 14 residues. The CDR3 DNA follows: TGTGCCAGCAAGGTACTGGGGGGGAACACTGAAGCTTTCTTT. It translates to CASKVLGGNTEAFF.

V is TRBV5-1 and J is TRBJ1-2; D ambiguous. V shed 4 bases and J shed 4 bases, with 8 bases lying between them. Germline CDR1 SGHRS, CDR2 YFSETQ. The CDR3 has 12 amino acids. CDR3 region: CASSHEIYGYTF. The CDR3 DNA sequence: TGCGCCAGCAGCCATGAGATCTATGGCTACACCTTC.

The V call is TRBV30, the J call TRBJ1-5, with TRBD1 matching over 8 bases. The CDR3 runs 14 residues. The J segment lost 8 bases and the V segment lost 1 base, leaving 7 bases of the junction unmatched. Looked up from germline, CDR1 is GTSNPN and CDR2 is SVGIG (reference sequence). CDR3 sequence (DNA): TGTGCCTGGAGTGCCAGGGGGCTCTCGAAGCCCCAGCATTTT. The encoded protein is CAWSARGLSKPQHF.

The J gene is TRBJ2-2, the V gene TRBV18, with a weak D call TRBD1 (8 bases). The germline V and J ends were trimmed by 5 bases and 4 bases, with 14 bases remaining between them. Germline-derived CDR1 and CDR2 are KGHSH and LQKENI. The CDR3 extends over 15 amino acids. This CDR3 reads CASSATGEGTGELFF. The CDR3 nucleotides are TGTGCCAGCTCAGCGACAGGGGAGGGCACCGGGGAGCTGTTTTTT.

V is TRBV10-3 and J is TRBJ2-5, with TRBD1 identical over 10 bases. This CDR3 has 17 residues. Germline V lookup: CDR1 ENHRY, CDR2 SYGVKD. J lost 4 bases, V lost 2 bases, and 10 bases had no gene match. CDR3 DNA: TGTGCCATCAGTGAGAGACAGACAGGGGGCTTGGGAGAGACCCAGTACTTC. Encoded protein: CAISERQTGGLGETQYF.

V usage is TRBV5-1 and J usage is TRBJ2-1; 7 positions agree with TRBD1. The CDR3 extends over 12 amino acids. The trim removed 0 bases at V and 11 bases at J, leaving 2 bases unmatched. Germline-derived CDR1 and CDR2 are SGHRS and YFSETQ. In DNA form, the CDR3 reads TGCGCCAGCAGCTTGGGGGGACAGAAGCAGTTCTTC. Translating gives CASSLGGQKQFF.

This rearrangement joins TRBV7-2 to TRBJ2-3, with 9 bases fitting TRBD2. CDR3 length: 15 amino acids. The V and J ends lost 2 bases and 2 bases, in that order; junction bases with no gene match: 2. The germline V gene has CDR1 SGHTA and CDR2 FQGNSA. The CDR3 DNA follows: TGTGCCAGCAGCTTATTAGCGGGAGCCACAGATACGCAGTATTTT. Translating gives CASSLLAGATDTQYF.

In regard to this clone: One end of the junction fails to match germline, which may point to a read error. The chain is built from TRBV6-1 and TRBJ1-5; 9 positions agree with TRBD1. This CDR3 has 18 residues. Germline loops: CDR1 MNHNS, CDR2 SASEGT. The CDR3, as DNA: TGTGTCAGCAGTGAATGGGACAGGGAGGCGGGAGGCAATCAGCCCCAGCATTTT. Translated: CVSSEWDREAGGNQPQHF.

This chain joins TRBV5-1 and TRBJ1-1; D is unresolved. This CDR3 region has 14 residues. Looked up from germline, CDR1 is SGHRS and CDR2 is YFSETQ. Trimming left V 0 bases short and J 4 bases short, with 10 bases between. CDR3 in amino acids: CASSLAQVGTEAFF. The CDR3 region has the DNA TGCGCCAGCAGCTTGGCTCAGGTGGGCACTGAAGCTTTCTTT.

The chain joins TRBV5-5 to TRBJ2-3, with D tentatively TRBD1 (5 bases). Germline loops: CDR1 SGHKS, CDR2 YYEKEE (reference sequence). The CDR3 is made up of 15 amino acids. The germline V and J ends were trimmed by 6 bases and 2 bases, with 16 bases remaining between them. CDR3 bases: TGTGCCAGCACCCCGACAGCACCAACCACAGATACGCAGTATTTT. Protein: CASTPTAPTTDTQYF.

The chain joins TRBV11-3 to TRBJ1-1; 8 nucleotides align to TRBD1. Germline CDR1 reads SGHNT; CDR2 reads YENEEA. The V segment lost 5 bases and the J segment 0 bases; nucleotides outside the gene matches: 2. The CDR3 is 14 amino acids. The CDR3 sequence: CASSLTGVNTEAFF. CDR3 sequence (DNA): TGTGCCAGCAGCCTGACAGGGGTGAACACTGAAGCTTTCTTT.

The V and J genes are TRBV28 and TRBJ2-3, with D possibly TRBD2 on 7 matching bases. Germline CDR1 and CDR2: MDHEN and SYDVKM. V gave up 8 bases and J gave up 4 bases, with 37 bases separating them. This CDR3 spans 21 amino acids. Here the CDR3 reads CASHSYRGGGPRLSSPDTQYF. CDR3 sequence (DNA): TGTGCCAGCCATAGCTACAGAGGGGGGGGGCCGCGCCTCTCCTCGCCAGATACGCAGTATTTT. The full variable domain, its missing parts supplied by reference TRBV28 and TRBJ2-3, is DVKVTQSSRYLVKRTGEKVFLECVQDMDHENMFWYRQDPGLGLRLIYFSYDVKMKEKGDIPEGYSVSREKKERFSLILESASTNQTSMYLCASHSYRGGGPRLSSPDTQYFGPGTRLTVL.